This T cell receptor (beta chain) was identified during a study of shared clonotypes between healthy human individuals (TCRdb year 2020). Study-wide context: Three men and two women, aged 18 to 49 years, made up the cohort. For each donor, CD4 naive and CD4 memory were each run on three plates, CD8 naive on two plates, and CD8 memory on one plate. To estimate repertoire size and how much clonotype sharing occurs between individuals, the study deeply sequenced the blood TCR repertoires of roughly 5 healthy adults. To increase sequencing depth and limit assay-specific biases, TCR repertoire library preparation and sequencing were carried out by different laboratories using diverse techniques. Between about 0.8 and 9.5 billion PBMCs per donor were obtained by leukapheresis.

Comments on this clone: It lacks a known antigen. The input lacks base qualities; no much larger clone sits a single base away.

What the study reported, not specific to this receptor: Pairwise subsampling led to the expectation that sequencing depth would affect the degree of clonotype sharing among donors. Naive subsets generally had larger estimated clonotype richness than memory subsets did. The small number of donors limited the genetic and exposure-history diversity represented. Sampling was restricted to blood, and TCR repertoires in tissues likely differ from the TCR repertoires found in blood. About 4.5% of naive CD4, 3.5% of naive CD8, approximately 2% of memory CD4, and 0.4% of memory CD8 clonotypes were shared across several donors. Rarefaction of sorted-subset datasets indicated incomplete sequencing despite the large sequencing depth. Compared with non-shared clonotypes, clonotypes shared by all four sorted-subset donors had higher generation probabilities.

CD8 naive samples consisted of CD45RO-negative cells that were positively selected for CCR7, yielding a CD45RA+CCR7+ population without TemRA cells. The donors were healthy, HIV-negative adults who had no recently reported acute infections or vaccinations. Only Caucasian adults living in Nashville, Tennessee, USA were represented among the donors. Blood was obtained by leukapheresis, after which PBMCs were separated by Ficoll-Histopaque density gradient centrifugation and cryopreserved in liquid nitrogen vapor phase. Analytical flow cytometry was used to check the purity and quantity of every magnetically sorted T cell population. Genomic DNA was isolated from each sorted fraction and quantified by UV absorbance on a Nanodrop 2000c. Using the deep immunoSEQ assay, multiplex PCR amplified TCR CDR3 regions from genomic DNA. Extracted genomic DNA from each cell subset was spread evenly across all wells of several immunoSEQ 96-well plates, with each plate serving as a replicate. Each replicate PCR for sorted subsets received about 0.2 ug genomic DNA, equal to about 30,000 T cell genomes. Purified libraries were measured with a Qubit 3.0 fluorometer, size-checked on a Bioanalyzer 2100, and measured again with the KAPA Library Quantification kit. Every immunoSEQ 96-well plate was sequenced on a separate single-read 150-cycle Illumina NextSeq 550 flow cell. Concerning the study's data processing: Because the immunoSEQ output held only junctional sequences and lacked quality scores, the filtering could not match the filtering applied to full-length reads. Sequences were annotated with PyIR, a Python wrapper for IgBLAST v1.9, using IMGT germline references to assign V/J genes and CDR3. Reads were removed for weak V/J assignments (E-value above 1e-6), missing CDR3, stop codons, out-of-frame junctions, or ambiguous translated residues. V3J clonotypes were defined as sequences sharing an identical inferred V gene, J gene, and CDR3 amino acid sequence. Percentage overlap between repertoires was computed as shared unique clonotypes divided by the size of the smaller repertoire. Three approaches were used to assess repertoire richness: RTK rarefaction, the Chao1 estimator, and Recon v2.1 estimates of unobserved clonotypes. Generation probabilities were computed with OLGA for all TCRbeta clonotypes obtained by the gDNA method from a few donors. Here the immuneACCESS table is served through TCRdb, limited to in-frame sequences with V and J called. Missing clones are a known gap in these copies; in checked studies unresolved V genes cover under half, and the rest lacks a known reason. V, J and clone size were drawn from that table, and D and trimming were deduced from the DNA. The sample includes about 580,000 clones, with about 98% observed a single time. The ten largest clones capture 0.25% to 0.35% of the sample.

The sample taken for sequencing was naive CD8+ T cells sorted from blood. This sample's cell subset or site label indicates: CD45RA+CCR7+. This receptor was obtained from a man between 25 and 39 years old in good health.

The encoded CDR3 is CASSQTSGSLIDTQYF. The DNA sequence reads TGTGCCAGCAGTCAGACTAGCGGGAGCTTGATAGATACGCAGTATTTT. The chain is assembled from TRBV28 and TRBJ2-3, and TRBD2 aligns with 12 junction nucleotides. From its cysteine to its phenylalanine, the CDR3 spans 16 amino acids. Left in the record is the CDR3 DNA by itself, 48 bases read in frame from the first base. According to the germline V gene, CDR1 reads MDHEN and CDR2 reads SYDVKM. The germline V end is reduced by 5 bases and the J end by 5 bases; junction bases left unmatched: 8.